Listed here are 27 T cell receptor beta chains from one sample, sequenced in a study of T cells in Graves' hyperthyroidism and ophthalmopathy. The investigators amplified TCR beta CDR3 regions from RNA transcripts. During a first-round RT-PCR of the TCR CDR3, the HTBI primer set was used. TCRdb reanalysed the multiplex PCR reads using MiXCR and keeps one entry per CDR3 protein. Seen here are hundreds of thousands of distinct CDR3 sequences, about 45% observed once, and the top ten hold just over 8%. Specimen: peripheral blood or thyroid tissue (not recorded which). The receptors shown here come from a woman under 30 with Graves' hyperthyroidism.

In its sample, this clonotype was seen many times. The rearrangement links TRBV2 to TRBJ1-1; tentatively, D is TRBD1 (5 bases). The length of the CDR3 is 14 residues. Germline V gene lookup returns CDR1 SNHLY and CDR2 FYNNEI. The V end was cut by 3 bases, the J end by 4 bases, with 12 bases between. CDR3 loop: CASSDGRQGTEAFF. The CDR3 DNA reads as TGTGCCAGCAGTGACGGCCGGCAGGGCACTGAAGCTTTCTTT.

The chain combines TRBV7-9 with TRBJ2-7; weak D call: TRBD2 (6 bases). V lost 10 bases and J 3 bases, leaving 16 bases between the germline ends. Germline CDR1 is SEHNR and CDR2 is FQNEAQ (reference sequence). The CDR3 has 13 amino acids. The CDR3 DNA reads as TGTGCCACCCCCCAGCGGGCCCTCTACGAGCAGTACTTC. It yields the protein CATPQRALYEQYF.

Many counts were recorded for this clonotype. The chain has TRBV12-3 or TRBV12-4 and TRBJ1-2, with 9 bases matching TRBD1. This CDR3 has 13 amino acids. V was pared by 6 bases and J by 4 bases, with 3 bases of the junction left unmatched. The CDR3 here is CASRGQGAYGYTF. In nucleotides, the CDR3 is TGTGCCAGCAGGGGACAGGGAGCCTATGGCTACACCTTC.

The chain employs TRBV29-1 and TRBJ1-2; TRBD1 matches 7 bases. The CDR3 is 14 amino acids. Germline V gives CDR1 SQVTM, CDR2 ANQGSEA. The V and J ends lost 7 bases and 3 bases, in that order; junction bases with no gene match: 11. CDR3 loop: CSAAGTAIDYGYTF. The CDR3 DNA reads TGCAGCGCAGCCGGGACAGCGATTGACTATGGCTACACCTTC. Drawing the rest from reference TRBV29-1 and TRBJ1-2, the complete variable domain is SAVISQKPSRDICQRGTSLTIQCQVDSQVTMMFWYRQQPGQSLTLIATANQGSEATYESGFVIDKFPISRPNLTFSTLTVSNMSPEDSSIYLCSAAGTAIDYGYTFGSGTRLTVV.

In this sample, this clonotype turned up a few times. The CDR3 DNA reads as TGTGCCACCAAACGGGGACAGGGGGTTTATGGCTACACCTTC. Its translation is CATKRGQGVYGYTF. The chain joins TRBV24-1 to TRBJ1-2, with TRBD1 identical over 11 bases. Germline CDR1 is KGHDR and CDR2 is SFDVKD. This CDR3 spans 14 amino acids. With V trimmed by 8 bases and J by 5 bases, 6 bases remained unmatched.

This clonotype has ten or more counts. The chain carries TRBV2 and TRBJ1-4; D gene uncertain. CDR3 length equals 11 residues. Germline CDR1 SNHLY, CDR2 FYNNEI. Trimming took 2 bases from V and 8 from J, leaving 3 bases between them. The CDR3: CASSELEKLFF. As DNA, the CDR3 is TGTGCCAGCAGTGAACTCGAAAAACTGTTTTTT. Full variable domain (rest looked up from reference TRBV2 and TRBJ1-4): EPEVTQTPSHQVTQMGQEVILRCVPISNHLYFYWYRQILGQKVEFLVSFYNNEISEKSEIFDDQFSVERPDGSNFTLKIRSTKLEDSAMYFCASSELEKLFFGSGTQLSVL.

The chain is built from TRBV9 and TRBJ1-4; TRBD1 might be the D (5 bases). The V gene lost 5 bases and the J gene lost 10 bases, with 12 bases spanning the gap. CDR3 size: 12 residues. Germline V lookup: CDR1 SGDLS, CDR2 YYNGEE. For the CDR3, the DNA is TGTGCCAGCAGACCCGACGGGGGAAAACTGTTTTTT. Translated, it gives CASRPDGGKLFF.

This clonotype has at least ten counts. The chain has TRBV6-5 and TRBJ1-1; 7 bases align to TRBD1. Germline V gene data show CDR1 as MNHEY and CDR2 as SVGAGI. This CDR3 spans 13 amino acids. The V gene end was trimmed by 0 bases and the J gene end by 6 bases; junction bases not matched to a gene: 1. As DNA, the CDR3 is TGTGCCAGCAGTTACTCGACAGGGCCTGAAGCTTTCTTT. Protein product: CASSYSTGPEAFF.

This clonotype occurred a few times. The chain employs TRBV20-1 and TRBJ1-1, with TRBD1 matching 9 bases. Losses at the gene ends were 6 bases for V and 10 bases for J; bases not matched to a gene: 18. CDR1 is DFQATT and CDR2 is SNEGSKA in the germline V gene (reference sequence). The length of the CDR3 is 15 residues. For the CDR3, the DNA is TGCAGTGCCAACCACGGGACAGGGACCTCATACAGAGCTTTCTTT. This gives the protein CSANHGTGTSYRAFF.

The chain joins TRBV7-9 to TRBJ1-1; no firm D call. This CDR3 has 15 residues. Germline CDR1 is SEHNR and CDR2 is FQNEAQ (reference sequence). Trimming took 5 bases from V and 8 from J, leaving 21 bases between them. The CDR3: CASSQDRIGQEEAFF. The CDR3 DNA follows: TGTGCCAGCAGCCAAGATCGGATCGGGCAGGAAGAAGCTTTCTTT.

This clonotype was picked up many times. V usage is TRBV24-1 and J usage is TRBJ1-2; the match to TRBD1 covers 10 bases. With V trimmed by 3 bases and J by 10 bases, 7 bases remained unmatched. The CDR3 length is 14 residues. Germline CDR1 and CDR2: KGHDR and SFDVKD. Here the CDR3 DNA reads TGTGCCACCAGTGATCCCCGGGACAGGGGCATCTACACCTTC. Translation: CATSDPRDRGIYTF.

This clonotype was detected a few times. The J gene is TRBJ1-1, the V gene TRBV6-6; no firm D call. V lost 2 bases and J 1 base, leaving 11 bases between the germline ends. The CDR3 loop spans 15 amino acids. Germline V gives CDR1 MNHNY, CDR2 SVGAGI (reference sequence). The CDR3 bases are TGTGCCAGCAGTTACCTCCTAGACAAGAACACTGAAGCTTTCTTT. Translation gives CASSYLLDKNTEAFF.

This clonotype was recorded at least ten times. The genes are TRBV2 and TRBJ1-5; 7 bases align to TRBD1. The trim removed 6 bases at V and 4 bases at J, leaving 6 bases unmatched. There are 14 residues in the CDR3. The germline V gene has CDR1 SNHLY and CDR2 FYNNEI. DNA for the CDR3: TGTGCCAGCAGCGATGACAGGGTGAATCAGCCCCAGCATTTT. Residues: CASSDDRVNQPQHF.

The sample holds many counts of this clonotype. The J gene is TRBJ1-2, the V gene TRBV24-1; 7 nucleotides agree with TRBD1. The CDR3 spans 14 residues. V was pared by 4 bases and J by 5 bases, with 6 bases of the junction left unmatched. CDR1 is KGHDR, CDR2 SFDVKD, per germline. The CDR3 here is CATSESDRVYGYTF. The CDR3 DNA follows: TGTGCCACCAGTGAATCCGACAGGGTGTATGGCTACACCTTC.

V usage is TRBV10-3 and J usage is TRBJ1-1; D is unresolved. V shed 3 bases and J shed 4 bases, with 18 bases lying between them. CDR1 and CDR2 (germline): ENHRY, SYGVKD. This CDR3 contains 16 residues. Here the CDR3 reads CAISDVGRVGGTEAFF. CDR3 bases: TGTGCCATCAGTGACGTAGGGCGGGTAGGCGGCACTGAAGCTTTCTTT.

The J gene is TRBJ1-6, the V gene TRBV25-1, with D possibly matching TRBD1 (5 bases). Germline values: CDR1 MGHDK, CDR2 SYGVNS. The CDR3 extends over 15 amino acids. V lost 4 bases, J lost 5 bases, and 12 bases lay in between. This chain's CDR3 is CASSARGPNNSPLHF. The CDR3 bases are TGTGCCAGCAGTGCTAGGGGACCAAATAATTCACCCCTCCACTTT.

This clonotype has just a few counts. The genes are TRBV2 and TRBJ1-1; the match to TRBD1 covers 9 bases. V shed 3 bases and J 6 bases; nucleotides not matched to a gene: 2. Germline V gene lookup returns CDR1 SNHLY and CDR2 FYNNEI. The CDR3 sequence is 13 residues long. CDR3 in amino acids: CASSDTGGSEAFF. The CDR3 DNA is TGTGCCAGCAGTGACACAGGGGGCTCTGAAGCTTTCTTT.

This clonotype was counted a few times. V is TRBV29-1 and J is TRBJ1-2; tentative D call: TRBD1 (5 bases). Germline V CDR1 and CDR2: SQVTM, ANQGSEA. V lost 4 bases and J lost 6, with 27 bases in between. The CDR3 totals 17 residues. This CDR3 reads CSVGGGSENGVADGYTF. CDR3 sequence (DNA): TGCAGCGTTGGTGGGGGAAGCGAAAACGGGGTCGCCGATGGCTACACCTTC.

In this sample, this clonotype turned up many times. The gene calls are TRBV4-2 and TRBJ2-7; D is undetermined. This CDR3 is 12 amino acids long. Germline V gene lookup returns CDR1 LGHNA and CDR2 YNFKEQ. Between the trimmed V and J ends, which lost 0 bases and 7 bases, there was a span of 7 bases. The CDR3, as DNA: TGTGCCAGCAGCCAAGATCGCGGTGAGCAGTACTTC. This translates into CASSQDRGEQYF.

This clonotype was seen a single time. The V and J genes are TRBV20-1 and TRBJ2-1; D may match TRBD1 or TRBD2 (5 bases each). Germline V CDR1 and CDR2: DFQATT, SNEGSKA (reference sequence). CDR3 length: 12 residues. CDR3 in amino acids: CSMRGRDNEQFF. The CDR3 nucleotides read TGCTCCATGAGGGGTAGAGACAATGAGCAGTTCTTC.

This chain connects TRBV2 to TRBJ2-7, with 8 positions matching TRBD1. V shed 7 bases, J shed 7 bases, and the junction held 12 bases outside the gene matches. The V gene's germline CDR1 is SNHLY and CDR2 FYNNEI. This CDR3 region has 14 residues. CDR3 sequence: CASKPAPGQVEQYF. CDR3 sequence (DNA): TGTGCCAGCAAACCAGCCCCGGGACAGGTTGAGCAGTACTTC.

J is TRBJ1-2 and V is TRBV20-1; no clear D. Germline values: CDR1 DFQATT, CDR2 SNEGSKA (reference sequence). Trimming shortened V by 3 bases and J by 3 bases, and 11 bases separated the two germline ends. The CDR3 runs to 13 residues. The CDR3 DNA reads TGCAGTGCTAGGGGCCGTCGGGACTATGGCTACACCTTC. This encodes CSARGRRDYGYTF.

This clonotype came up many times. CDR3 sequence (DNA): TGCAGTGCTCGCCTAAGCTCCTACGAGCAGTACTTC. The encoded protein is CSARLSSYEQYF. The chain has TRBV20-1 and TRBJ2-7; the D is unclear. This CDR3 contains 12 residues. Germline V lookup: CDR1 DFQATT, CDR2 SNEGSKA (reference sequence). V was trimmed by 5 bases and J by 0 bases, leaving 8 bases between them.

In this sample, this clonotype turned up a few times. The V and J genes are TRBV7-8 and TRBJ2-5, with D tentatively TRBD2 (5 bases). Germline CDR1 reads SGHVS; CDR2 reads FQNEAQ. The CDR3 spans 15 residues. V lost 2 bases and J 2 bases, leaving 12 bases between the germline ends. The CDR3 bases are TGTGCCAGCAGCTTACGTAACGAGCGGCAAGAGACCCAGTACTTC. Encoded protein: CASSLRNERQETQYF.

The chain is built from TRBV9 and TRBJ2-6, with D perhaps assigned TRBD1 or TRBD2 (5 bases each). Germline CDR1 reads SGDLS; CDR2 reads YYNGEE. This CDR3 region has 16 residues. Trimming shortened V by 2 bases and J by 0 bases, and 9 bases separated the two germline ends. This CDR3 reads CASSVGRSSGANVLTF. Written as DNA, the CDR3 is TGTGCCAGCAGCGTGGGACGGAGCTCTGGGGCCAACGTCCTGACTTTC. The entire variable domain, with the rest obtained from reference TRBV9 and TRBJ2-6, is as follows: DSGVTQTPKHLITATGQRVTLRCSPRSGDLSVYWYQQSLDQGLQFLIQYYNGEERAKGNILERFSAQQFPDLHSELNLSSLELGDSALYFCASSVGRSSGANVLTFGAGSRLTVL.

J is TRBJ2-5 and V is TRBV5-4; no firm D call. Trimming removed 1 base from V and 5 bases from J, with 12 bases in between. Germline V lookup: CDR1 SGHNT, CDR2 YYREEE (reference sequence). This CDR3 region has 14 residues. CDR3 in amino acids: CASSLRRPQETQYF. CDR3 sequence (DNA): TGTGCCAGCAGCTTGAGACGACCTCAGGAGACCCAGTACTTC.

This clonotype occurred many times. The rearrangement joins TRBV7-2 to TRBJ1-2; D uncertain. With 4 bases removed from V and 0 bases from J, the gap between germline ends came to 9 bases. CDR3 length equals 14 residues. Germline values: CDR1 SGHTA, CDR2 FQGNSA. The CDR3 sequence: CASSWTEANYGYTF. In nucleotides, the CDR3 is TGTGCCAGCAGCTGGACGGAAGCTAACTATGGCTACACCTTC.